These 4 T cell receptor beta chains originate from one sample sequenced in a study of shared clonotypes between healthy human individuals. Sequencing was performed with immunoSEQ multiplex PCR; in TCRdb, only in-frame clones are kept and a portion is missing. The table lists roughly 500,000 clones, almost 80% of them singletons. The material sequenced was PBMCs. These receptors all stem from a woman in her thirties or forties in good health. Some clones in this sample may be carry-over from other donors' samples.

The chain carries TRBV4-2 and TRBJ1-1; D is unresolved. In germline, CDR1 is LGHNA, CDR2 YNFKEQ. V was pared by 1 base and J by 2 bases, with 14 bases between. CDR3 length: 16 amino acids. The CDR3 is CASSQGVGTTNTEAFF. The CDR3 DNA reads TGTGCCAGCAGCCAAGGGGTGGGCACAACTAACACTGAAGCTTTCTTT.

This chain uses TRBV7-2 with TRBJ2-3; D uncertain. CDR3 length equals 13 residues. CDR1 and CDR2 from the germline V gene are SGHTA and FQGNSA. Trimming pared 2 bases from V and 3 bases from J, leaving 6 bases between. This CDR3 reads CASSLIDTDTQYF. Written as DNA, the CDR3 is TGTGCCAGCAGCTTAATCGATACAGATACGCAGTATTTT.

The CDR3 region has the DNA TGTGCCAGCAGCTCGGGACAGGGGGTACCCTACGAGCAGTACTTC. Residues: CASSSGQGVPYEQYF. The chain uses TRBV7-2 and TRBJ2-7; TRBD1 matches 11 bases. CDR1 SGHTA and CDR2 FQGNSA come from the germline V gene. The CDR3 runs 15 residues. The V segment lost 4 bases and the J segment 2 bases; nucleotides outside the gene matches: 4.

The V gene is TRBV7-6, the J gene TRBJ2-3; D may be TRBD2 (5 bases). Trimming took off 5 bases at V and 4 bases at J, with 10 bases between the two ends. Per germline, CDR1 SGHVS and CDR2 FNYEAQ. This CDR3 is built from 13 residues. The chain's CDR3 is CASSPVGADTQYF. In DNA, the CDR3 is TGTGCCAGCAGCCCTGTCGGGGCAGATACGCAGTATTTT.